Below are 29 T cell receptor beta chains sequenced from a single sample in a study of T cells after yellow fever vaccination. TCRdb recomputed calls from the 5' RACE reads with MiXCR, one row per CDR3 protein. The sample holds hundreds of thousands of distinct CDR3 sequences, about 17% seen once. Specimen: PBMCs, collected before the yellow fever booster vaccination. The receptors come from a man in his late teens or twenties who received the YFV17D yellow fever vaccine.

V is TRBV5-5 and J is TRBJ2-3; 7 nucleotides match TRBD2. Looked up from germline, CDR1 is SGHKS and CDR2 is YYEKEE (reference sequence). The V and J ends lost 4 bases and 1 base, in that order; junction bases with no gene match: 9. There are 16 residues in the CDR3. In DNA form, the CDR3 reads TGTGCCAGCAGCCCGGAAGCGGGAAGGGGCACAGATACGCAGTATTTT. This translates into CASSPEAGRGTDTQYF.

The V and J genes are TRBV7-2 and TRBJ2-5, with D possibly being TRBD2 (6 bases). Germline V lookup: CDR1 SGHTA, CDR2 FQGNSA. CDR3 size: 16 residues. V was shortened by 2 bases and J by 2 bases, with 15 bases between the two germline ends. The CDR3 reads CASSLKVAGLQETQYF. CDR3 nucleotide sequence: TGTGCCAGCAGCTTAAAGGTTGCGGGACTGCAAGAGACCCAGTACTTC.

This clonotype was seen a handful of times. V and J are TRBV6-5 and TRBJ2-5; 9 bases align to TRBD2. J gave up 4 bases and V 4 bases, and 4 bases lay outside the gene matches. Looked up from germline, CDR1 is MNHEY and CDR2 is SVGAGI. CDR3 length equals 14 residues. CDR3 protein: CASSSIAGAETQYF. CDR3 coding DNA: TGTGCCAGCAGTTCCATAGCGGGGGCAGAGACCCAGTACTTC.

This chain links TRBV5-1 with TRBJ1-6; unclear D gene. V lost 2 bases and J lost 7, with 10 bases in between. Germline CDR1 SGHRS, CDR2 YFSETQ. CDR3 length: 14 amino acids. CDR3 DNA sequence: TGCGCCAGCAGCTTAGAGACGGGGAATTCACCCCTCCACTTT. This sequence encodes CASSLETGNSPLHF. The full variable domain, its missing parts supplied by reference TRBV5-1 and TRBJ1-6, is KAGVTQTPRYLIKTRGQQVTLSCSPISGHRSVSWYQQTPGQGLQFLFEYFSETQRNKGNFPGRFSGRQFSNSRSEMNVSTLELGDSALYLCASSLETGNSPLHFGNGTRLTVT.

This chain joins TRBV27 and TRBJ1-5, with D perhaps matching TRBD1 (5 bases). Germline V lookup: CDR1 MNHEY, CDR2 SMNVEV (reference sequence). The CDR3 is made up of 16 amino acids. Trimming took off 3 bases at V and 0 bases at J, with 12 bases between the two ends. Here the CDR3 reads CASSLGQGYSNQPQHF. The CDR3 nucleotides are TGTGCCAGCAGTTTGGGTCAGGGCTATAGCAATCAGCCCCAGCATTTT.

The rearrangement joins TRBV24-1 to TRBJ2-5; D is tentatively TRBD1 or TRBD2 (7 bases each). Trimming removed 2 bases at V and 2 bases at J, with 14 bases between. CDR3 size: 16 residues. The V gene's germline CDR1 is KGHDR and CDR2 SFDVKD. The CDR3 coding sequence is TGTGCCACCAGTGATTCGGTCAGGGGGGGTCAAGAGACCCAGTACTTC. The encoded protein is CATSDSVRGGQETQYF.

J is TRBJ2-5 and V is TRBV6-6; the match to TRBD1 covers 7 bases. J was trimmed by 6 bases and V by 5 bases; bases with no gene match: 3. Germline loops: CDR1 MNHNY, CDR2 SVGAGI (reference sequence). This CDR3 is built from 12 residues. The CDR3 DNA reads as TGTGCCAGCAGTCCACAGGGGCAGACCCAGTACTTC. This sequence encodes CASSPQGQTQYF.

The chain joins TRBV4-3 to TRBJ2-2; 7 bases are a match to TRBD1. Germline assignment: CDR1 LGHNA and CDR2 YSLEER. The V gene end was trimmed by 4 bases and the J gene end by 5 bases; junction bases not matched to a gene: 7. The CDR3 is 15 amino acids. CDR3 amino acids: CASSPQGVRTGELFF. In nucleotides, the CDR3 is TGCGCCAGCAGCCCCCAGGGGGTCCGGACCGGGGAGCTGTTTTTT.

The chain employs TRBV27 and TRBJ2-6; D is perhaps TRBD1 (6 bases). The germline gives CDR1 MNHEY, CDR2 SMNVEV (reference sequence). The ends were cut back, 6 bases at V and 0 bases at J, with 9 bases in the middle. This CDR3 is 15 amino acids long. CDR3 in DNA: TGTGCCAGCAGATTAGGGGGCTCTGGGGCCAACGTCCTGACTTTC. It is translated as CASRLGGSGANVLTF.

This clonotype was detected only a few times. The V and J genes are TRBV12-3 or TRBV12-4 and TRBJ2-7, with TRBD1 matching 9 bases. J lost 4 bases, V lost 6 bases, and 7 bases had no gene match. CDR3 length equals 14 residues. Here the CDR3 DNA reads TGTGCCAGCAGGGCCGGGACAGGGAAGTACGAGCAGTACTTC. Protein sequence: CASRAGTGKYEQYF.

The chain carries TRBV4-1 and TRBJ1-2; 8 bases agree with TRBD1. The V and J ends lost 5 bases and 7 bases, in that order; junction bases with no gene match: 15. The germline V gene encodes CDR1 MGHRA and CDR2 YSYEKL. The CDR3 consists of 16 residues. The CDR3 nucleotides read TGCGCCAGCAGCGGCTATCGACAGGGGAAAGATGGTGGCTACACCTTC. Amino acids: CASSGYRQGKDGGYTF.

The V call is TRBV6-1, the J call TRBJ2-7, with D perhaps matching TRBD1 (5 bases). The V end lost 5 bases, the J end lost 5 bases, and 10 bases lay between the germline ends. This CDR3 is 12 amino acids long. Germline loops: CDR1 MNHNS, CDR2 SASEGT. This CDR3 reads CASSPQGHEQYV. In DNA, the CDR3 is TGTGCCAGCAGTCCTCAGGGCCACGAGCAGTACGTC.

This chain uses TRBV11-2 with TRBJ2-1, with 9 nucleotides matching TRBD2. The CDR3 sequence is 15 residues long. V was pared by 8 bases and J by 4 bases, with 9 bases of the junction left unmatched. Germline V gene lookup returns CDR1 SGHAT and CDR2 FQNNGV. Written as DNA, the CDR3 is TGTGCCAGCCGCCCATTAGCGGGGGAATACAATGAGCAGTTCTTC. It encodes CASRPLAGEYNEQFF. Supplemented by reference TRBV11-2 and TRBJ2-1, the full variable domain reads EAGVAQSPRYKIIEKRQSVAFWCNPISGHATLYWYQQILGQGPKLLIQFQNNGVVDDSQLPKDRFSAERLKGVDSTLKIQPAKLEDSAVYLCASRPLAGEYNEQFFGPGTRLTVL.

This clonotype was counted many times. This chain connects TRBV6-2 or TRBV6-3 to TRBJ1-1; the D is unclear. Germline V CDR1 and CDR2: MNHEY, SVGEGT. This CDR3 contains 15 residues. Trimming removed 2 bases at V and 5 bases at J, with 15 bases between. The CDR3 region has the DNA TGTGCCAGCAGTTACAGTGGGAGCGGGCAGACTGAAGCTTTCTTT. This gives the protein CASSYSGSGQTEAFF.

This clonotype has only a few counts. The V gene is TRBV5-6, the J gene TRBJ2-7; 7 bases are a match to TRBD2. CDR1 SGHDT and CDR2 YYEEEE come from the germline V gene. After removal of 0 bases from V and 6 bases from J, the junction contained 6 bases not matched to a gene. There are 14 residues in the CDR3. CDR3 in DNA: TGTGCCAGCAGCTTGGCCCCAGGGAGGGGCGAGCAGTACTTC. Translating it yields CASSLAPGRGEQYF. The full variable domain, with the rest looked up from reference TRBV5-6 and TRBJ2-7, is DAGVTQSPTHLIKTRGQQVTLRCSPKSGHDTVSWYQQALGQGPQFIFQYYEEEERQRGNFPDRFSGHQFPNYSSELNVNALLLGDSALYLCASSLAPGRGEQYFGPGTRLTVT.

This clonotype was counted only a few times. The chain couples TRBV12-3 or TRBV12-4 to TRBJ2-2; D remains ambiguous. This CDR3 is built from 13 residues. Trimming pared 7 bases from V and 2 bases from J, leaving 8 bases between. This chain's CDR3 is CASKAVNTGELFF. CDR3 nucleotide sequence: TGTGCCAGCAAGGCGGTTAACACCGGGGAGCTGTTTTTT.

This clonotype has only a few counts. V and J are TRBV10-3 and TRBJ2-7; the match to TRBD1 covers 8 bases. CDR3 size: 14 residues. The germline V gene has CDR1 ENHRY and CDR2 SYGVKD. J lost 2 bases, V lost 4 bases, and 4 bases had no gene match. Here the CDR3 DNA reads TGTGCCATCAGTGGACAGGGGCGCCCCTACGAGCAGTACGTC. It encodes CAISGQGRPYEQYV.

This chain uses TRBV7-9 with TRBJ2-5; the D gene could be TRBD1 or TRBD2 (5 bases each). The CDR3 is 15 residues long. Germline V gene sequence: CDR1 SEHNR, CDR2 FQNEAQ (reference sequence). Between the trimmed V and J ends, which lost 0 bases and 2 bases, there was a span of 10 bases. CDR3 DNA sequence: TGTGCCAGCAGCTTAGCCAGGGACGGTCAAGAGACCCAGTACTTC. This encodes CASSLARDGQETQYF.

The chain carries TRBV4-1 and TRBJ2-7; 7 bases agree with TRBD2. The CDR3 sequence is 16 residues long. Unmatched junction bases numbered 7, after V lost 2 bases and J lost 0 bases. CDR1 is MGHRA, CDR2 YSYEKL, per germline. CDR3 in DNA: TGCGCCAGCAGCCAACCTTCTGGCGGGGGCTCCTACGAGCAGTACTTC. Translating gives CASSQPSGGGSYEQYF.

The CDR3: CASSFRGRSNQPQHF. CDR3 nucleotide sequence: TGTGCCAGCAGTTTTCGTGGACGCAGCAATCAGCCCCAGCATTTT. The chain carries TRBV12-3 or TRBV12-4 and TRBJ1-5; no definite D call. CDR3 size: 15 residues. V was shortened by 3 bases and J by 1 base, with 10 bases between the two germline ends.

The chain uses TRBV5-1 and TRBJ1-1; the D is unclear. Trimming removed 2 bases at V and 7 bases at J, with 12 bases between. The CDR3 runs to 13 residues. Germline V lookup: CDR1 SGHRS, CDR2 YFSETQ. The CDR3 spells CASSFSGIIEAFF. The CDR3 DNA sequence: TGCGCCAGCAGCTTCTCGGGCATAATTGAAGCTTTCTTT. The full variable domain, completed using reference TRBV5-1 and TRBJ1-1, is KAGVTQTPRYLIKTRGQQVTLSCSPISGHRSVSWYQQTPGQGLQFLFEYFSETQRNKGNFPGRFSGRQFSNSRSEMNVSTLELGDSALYLCASSFSGIIEAFFGQGTRLTVV.

The chain joins TRBV9 to TRBJ2-2; D is unclear. The V end lost 4 bases, the J end lost 4 bases, and 8 bases lay between the germline ends. CDR1 SGDLS and CDR2 YYNGEE come from the germline V gene. This CDR3 is built from 13 residues. The CDR3 here is CASSSRATGELFF. The CDR3 DNA is TGTGCCAGCAGCTCTCGAGCCACCGGGGAGCTGTTTTTT.

This chain uses TRBV3-1 with TRBJ1-4; D is possibly TRBD1 (6 bases). This CDR3 is built from 15 residues. Deletions cut 4 bases from V and 4 bases from J, with 13 bases between. Germline CDR1 reads LGHDT; CDR2 reads YNNKEL (reference sequence). The CDR3 bases are TGTGCCAGCAGCCCTGAGAGGGGGGGTAATGAAAAACTGTTTTTT. Its translation: CASSPERGGNEKLFF. Filled out from reference TRBV3-1 and TRBJ1-4, the complete variable domain reads DTAVSQTPKYLVTQMGNDKSIKCEQNLGHDTMYWYKQDSKKFLKIMFSYNNKELIINETVPNRFSPKSPDKAHLNLHINSLELGDSAVYFCASSPERGGNEKLFFGSGTQLSVL.

This clonotype was seen more than once but under ten times. This rearrangement joins TRBV6-5 to TRBJ1-2, with D perhaps matching TRBD1 (5 bases). The germline CDR1 and CDR2 sequences are MNHEY and SVGAGI. The CDR3 runs 14 residues. V lost 2 bases, J lost 6 bases, and 13 bases lay in between. CDR3 amino acids: CASSYPGAVDGYTF. Written as DNA, the CDR3 is TGTGCCAGCAGTTACCCCGGGGCAGTAGATGGCTACACCTTC.

This clonotype turned up a few times. This chain links TRBV29-1 with TRBJ1-5; D is uncertain. The CDR3 loop spans 13 amino acids. Germline V gives CDR1 SQVTM, CDR2 ANQGSEA. The ends were cut back, 4 bases at V and 1 base at J, with 8 bases in the middle. The CDR3 DNA sequence: TGCAGCGTTGCGGTAGGAAGCAATCAGCCCCAGCATTTT. Protein: CSVAVGSNQPQHF.

This clonotype has a count of ten or more. The V call is TRBV14, the J call TRBJ2-7; D may be TRBD2 (6 bases). CDR1 is SGHDN and CDR2 is FVKESK in the germline V gene. This CDR3 spans 15 amino acids. V was clipped by 4 bases and J by 3 bases, with 16 bases between them. CDR3 loop: CASSLGTAPGYEQYV. CDR3 coding DNA: TGTGCCAGCAGCCTAGGGACTGCCCCGGGCTACGAGCAGTACGTC.

This clonotype was seen only a few times. This chain joins TRBV29-1 and TRBJ2-1; D remains unclear. V lost 6 bases to trimming and J lost 9 bases, with 21 bases between them. In germline, CDR1 is SQVTM, CDR2 ANQGSEA. The length of the CDR3 is 14 residues. The CDR3 nucleotides read TGCAGCGTACGCGGTTCGGTTGGAAGCAGTGAGCAGTTCTTC. As protein: CSVRGSVGSSEQFF.

The chain links TRBV20-1 to TRBJ2-7; possible D gene TRBD1, 6 bases. Trimming shortened V by 0 bases and J by 5 bases, and 11 bases separated the two germline ends. CDR1 and CDR2 (germline): DFQATT, SNEGSKA (reference sequence). This CDR3 has 13 amino acids. The chain's CDR3 is CSARDPAGDEQYV. CDR3 nucleotide sequence: TGCAGTGCTAGAGATCCCGCAGGGGACGAGCAGTACGTC.

This clonotype was detected a few times. The chain joins TRBV7-3 to TRBJ2-1; no clear D gene. V was pared by 1 base and J by 7 bases, with 14 bases between. The CDR3 runs to 15 residues. Germline CDR1 and CDR2: SGHTA and FQGTGA. CDR3 region: CASSLILSRVNEQFF. The CDR3 DNA reads as TGTGCCAGCAGCTTAATCCTGTCTAGGGTGAATGAGCAGTTCTTC.